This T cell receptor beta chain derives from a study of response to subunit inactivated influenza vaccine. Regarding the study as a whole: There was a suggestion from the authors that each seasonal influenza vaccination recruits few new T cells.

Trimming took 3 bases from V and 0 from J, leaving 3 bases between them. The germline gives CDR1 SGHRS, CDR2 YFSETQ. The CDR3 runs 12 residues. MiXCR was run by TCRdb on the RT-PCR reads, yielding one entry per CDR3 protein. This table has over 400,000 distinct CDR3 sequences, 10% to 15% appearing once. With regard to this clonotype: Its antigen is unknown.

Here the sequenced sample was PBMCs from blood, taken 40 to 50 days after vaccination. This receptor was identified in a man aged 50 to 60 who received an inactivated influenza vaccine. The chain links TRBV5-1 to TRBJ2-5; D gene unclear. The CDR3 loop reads CASSSHQETQYF. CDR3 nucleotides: TGCGCCAGCAGCTCCCACCAAGAGACCCAGTACTTC.